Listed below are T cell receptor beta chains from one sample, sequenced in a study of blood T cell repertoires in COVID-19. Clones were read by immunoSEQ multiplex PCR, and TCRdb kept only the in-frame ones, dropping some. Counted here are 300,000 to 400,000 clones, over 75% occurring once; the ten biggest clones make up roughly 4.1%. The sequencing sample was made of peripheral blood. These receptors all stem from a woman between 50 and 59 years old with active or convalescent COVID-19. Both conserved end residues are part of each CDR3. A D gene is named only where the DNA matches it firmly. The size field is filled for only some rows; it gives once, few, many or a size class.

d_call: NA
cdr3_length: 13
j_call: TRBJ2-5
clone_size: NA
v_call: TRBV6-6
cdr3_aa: CASSRGLRETQYF
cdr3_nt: TGTGCCAGCAGTCGTGGACTGAGAGAGACCCAGTACTTC

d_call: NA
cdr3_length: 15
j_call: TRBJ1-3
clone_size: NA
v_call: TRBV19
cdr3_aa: CASRKAGAVGNTIYF
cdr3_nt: TGTGCCAGTAGGAAAGCGGGGGCGGTTGGAAACACCATATATTTT

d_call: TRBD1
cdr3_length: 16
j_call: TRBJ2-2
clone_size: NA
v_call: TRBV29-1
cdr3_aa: CSGLTNRGLNTGELFF
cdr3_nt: TGCAGCGGGCTAACTAACAGGGGGCTGAACACCGGGGAGCTGTTTTTT

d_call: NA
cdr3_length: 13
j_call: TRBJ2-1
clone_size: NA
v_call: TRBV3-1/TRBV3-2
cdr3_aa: CASSQDNGWEQFF
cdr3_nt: TGTGCCAGCAGCCAAGATAATGGCTGGGAGCAGTTCTTC

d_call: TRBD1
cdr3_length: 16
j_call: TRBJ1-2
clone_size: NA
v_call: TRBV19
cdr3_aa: CASTPRQGVLMGGYTF
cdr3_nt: TGTGCCAGTACCCCAAGACAGGGTGTCCTCATGGGTGGCTACACCTTC

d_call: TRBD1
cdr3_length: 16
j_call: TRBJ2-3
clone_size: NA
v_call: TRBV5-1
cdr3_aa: CASSLGQVLSTDTQYF
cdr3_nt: TGCGCCAGCAGCCTTGGACAGGTACTCAGCACAGATACGCAGTATTTT

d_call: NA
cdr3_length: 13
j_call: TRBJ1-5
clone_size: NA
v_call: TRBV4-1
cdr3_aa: CASSPSLYQPQHF
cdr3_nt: TGCGCCAGCAGCCCGTCTCTTTATCAGCCCCAGCATTTT

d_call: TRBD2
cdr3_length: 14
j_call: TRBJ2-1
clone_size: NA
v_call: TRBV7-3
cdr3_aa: CASSNSGRAYEQFF
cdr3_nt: TGTGCCAGCAGCAATAGCGGGAGGGCCTATGAGCAGTTCTTC

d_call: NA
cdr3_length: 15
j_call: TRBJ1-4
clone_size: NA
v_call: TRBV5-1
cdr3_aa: CASSLAGGLNEKLFF
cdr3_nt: TGCGCCAGCAGCTTGGCTGGGGGACTTAATGAAAAACTGTTTTTT

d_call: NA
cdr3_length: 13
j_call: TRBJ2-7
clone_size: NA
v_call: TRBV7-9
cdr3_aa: CASSFSGPYEQYF
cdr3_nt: TGTGCCAGCAGCTTTAGCGGCCCCTACGAGCAGTACTTC

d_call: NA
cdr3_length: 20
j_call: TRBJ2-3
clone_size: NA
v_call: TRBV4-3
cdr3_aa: CASSQDKASASRGTTDTQYF
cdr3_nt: TGCGCCAGCAGCCAAGATAAGGCTAGCGCAAGCAGAGGGACCACAGATACGCAGTATTTT

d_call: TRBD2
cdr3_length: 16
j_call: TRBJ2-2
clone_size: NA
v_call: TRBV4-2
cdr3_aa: CASSQGGSGGGGELFF
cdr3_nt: TGTGCCAGCAGCCAAGGTGGGAGCGGGGGTGGCGGGGAGCTGTTTTTT

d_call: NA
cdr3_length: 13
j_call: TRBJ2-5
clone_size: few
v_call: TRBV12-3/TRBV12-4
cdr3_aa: CASSPEIAGTQYF
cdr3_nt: TGTGCCAGCAGTCCAGAGATAGCCGGGACCCAGTACTTC

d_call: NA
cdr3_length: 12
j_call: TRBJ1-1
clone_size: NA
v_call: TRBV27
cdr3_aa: CASSKAGIEAFF
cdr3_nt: TGTGCCAGCAGCAAGGCAGGGATTGAAGCTTTCTTT

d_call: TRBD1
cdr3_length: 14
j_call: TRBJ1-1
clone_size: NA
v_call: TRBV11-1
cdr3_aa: CASSSSRTGVEAFF
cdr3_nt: TGTGCCAGCAGCTCTTCTAGGACAGGGGTTGAAGCTTTCTTT

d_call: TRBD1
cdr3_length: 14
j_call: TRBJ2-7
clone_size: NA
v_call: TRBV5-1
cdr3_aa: CASSRADRVDEQYF
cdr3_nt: TGCGCCAGCAGCCGGGCTGACAGGGTCGACGAGCAGTACTTC

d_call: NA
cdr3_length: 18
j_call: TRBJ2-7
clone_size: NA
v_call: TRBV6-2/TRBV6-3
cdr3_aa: CASSSSYRQFGMDYEQYF
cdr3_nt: TGTGCCAGCAGCTCTTCCTACCGACAGTTTGGTATGGACTACGAGCAGTACTTC

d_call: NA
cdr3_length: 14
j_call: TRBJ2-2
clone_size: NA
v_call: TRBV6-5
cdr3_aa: CASSYGSYTGELFF
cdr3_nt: TGTGCCAGCAGTTACGGCAGTTACACCGGGGAGCTGTTTTTT

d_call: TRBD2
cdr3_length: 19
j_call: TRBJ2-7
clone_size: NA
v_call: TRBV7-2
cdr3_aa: CASSLLSLAGDPSSYEQYF
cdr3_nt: TGTGCCAGCAGCTTATTATCACTAGCGGGGGACCCTAGCTCCTACGAGCAGTACTTC

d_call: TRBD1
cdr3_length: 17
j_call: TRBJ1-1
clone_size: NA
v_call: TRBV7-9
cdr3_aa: CASSLVDRRTMNTEAFF
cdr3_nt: TGTGCCAGCAGCTTAGTGGACAGGCGAACGATGAACACTGAAGCTTTCTTT

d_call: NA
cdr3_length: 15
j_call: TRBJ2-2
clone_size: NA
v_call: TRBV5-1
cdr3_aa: CASSQGAGNTGELFF
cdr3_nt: TGCGCCAGCAGCCAAGGGGCAGGGAACACCGGGGAGCTGTTTTTT

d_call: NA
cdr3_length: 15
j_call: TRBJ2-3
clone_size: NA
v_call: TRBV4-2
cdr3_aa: CASSPFGAGTDTQYF
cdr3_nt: TGTGCCAGCAGCCCCTTTGGGGCGGGAACAGATACGCAGTATTTT

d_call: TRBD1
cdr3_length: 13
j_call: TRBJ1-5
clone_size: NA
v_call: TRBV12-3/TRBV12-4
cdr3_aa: CASSPGGGQPQHF
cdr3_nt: TGTGCCAGCAGTCCAGGGGGCGGTCAGCCCCAGCATTTT

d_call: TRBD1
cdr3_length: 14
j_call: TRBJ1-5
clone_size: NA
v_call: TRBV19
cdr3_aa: CASSRDRVNQPQHF
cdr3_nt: TGTGCCAGTAGTAGGGACAGGGTCAATCAGCCCCAGCATTTT

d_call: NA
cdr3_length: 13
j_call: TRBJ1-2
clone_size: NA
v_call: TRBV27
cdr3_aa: CASSFRDNRGYTF
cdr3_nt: TGTGCCAGCAGTTTCCGGGACAACAGGGGCTACACCTTC

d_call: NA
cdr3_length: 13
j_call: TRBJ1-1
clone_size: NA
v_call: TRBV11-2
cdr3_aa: CASSLLLNTEAFF
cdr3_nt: TGTGCCAGCAGCTTACTCTTGAACACTGAAGCTTTCTTT

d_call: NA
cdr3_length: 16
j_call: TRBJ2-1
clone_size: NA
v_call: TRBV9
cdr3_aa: CASSPQLGKGSNEQFF
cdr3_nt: TGTGCCAGCAGCCCGCAACTAGGAAAGGGCTCCAATGAGCAGTTCTTC

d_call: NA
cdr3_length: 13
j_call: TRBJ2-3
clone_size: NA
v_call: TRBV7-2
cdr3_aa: CASSPSSTDTQYF
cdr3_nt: TGTGCCAGCAGCCCTTCTAGCACAGATACGCAGTATTTT

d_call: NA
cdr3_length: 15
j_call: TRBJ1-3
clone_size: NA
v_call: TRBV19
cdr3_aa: CASSISRDSGNTIYF
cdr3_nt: TGTGCCAGTAGTATATCCAGGGACTCTGGAAACACCATATATTTT

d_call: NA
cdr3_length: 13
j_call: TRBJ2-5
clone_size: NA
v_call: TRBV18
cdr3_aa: CASSNTVQETQYF
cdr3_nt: TGTGCCAGCTCAAACACAGTCCAAGAGACCCAGTACTTC

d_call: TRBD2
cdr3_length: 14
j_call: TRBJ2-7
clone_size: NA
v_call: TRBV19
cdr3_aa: CASSIASGSYEQYF
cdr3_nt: TGTGCCAGTAGTATTGCTAGCGGATCTTACGAGCAGTACTTC

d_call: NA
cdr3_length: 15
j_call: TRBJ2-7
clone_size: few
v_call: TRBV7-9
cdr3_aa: CASSLAGLSSYEQYF
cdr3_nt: TGTGCCAGCAGCTTAGCTGGCCTCAGCTCCTACGAGCAGTACTTC

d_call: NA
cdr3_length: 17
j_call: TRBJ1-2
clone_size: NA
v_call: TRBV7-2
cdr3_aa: CASSSKTGTSTNYGYTF
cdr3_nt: TGTGCCAGCAGCTCGAAGACAGGTACAAGCACTAACTATGGCTACACCTTC

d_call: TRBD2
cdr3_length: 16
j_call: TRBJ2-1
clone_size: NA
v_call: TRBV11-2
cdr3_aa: CASSSRGASGGNEQFF
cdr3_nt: TGTGCCAGCAGCTCCCGGGGGGCTAGCGGGGGGAATGAGCAGTTCTTC

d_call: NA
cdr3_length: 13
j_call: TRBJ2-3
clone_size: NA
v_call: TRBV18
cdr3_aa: CASFGTLTDTQYF
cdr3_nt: TGTGCCAGCTTTGGGACTCTCACAGATACGCAGTATTTT

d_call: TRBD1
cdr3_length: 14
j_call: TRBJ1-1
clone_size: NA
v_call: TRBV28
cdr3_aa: CASWDGTGGTEAFF
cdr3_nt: TGTGCCAGCTGGGACGGGACAGGGGGCACTGAAGCTTTCTTT

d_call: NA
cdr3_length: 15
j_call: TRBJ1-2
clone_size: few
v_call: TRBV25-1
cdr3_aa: CASSETRIDPYGYTF
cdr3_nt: TGTGCCAGCAGTGAAACTAGGATCGATCCCTATGGCTACACCTTC

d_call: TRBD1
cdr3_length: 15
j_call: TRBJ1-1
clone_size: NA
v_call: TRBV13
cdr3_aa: CASSWGQGTNTEAFF
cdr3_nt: TGTGCCAGCAGCTGGGGACAGGGGACGAACACTGAAGCTTTCTTT

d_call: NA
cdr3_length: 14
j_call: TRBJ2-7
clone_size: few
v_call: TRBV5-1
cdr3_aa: CASSFGGTTYEQYF
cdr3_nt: TGCGCCAGCAGCTTTGGGGGGACCACCTACGAGCAGTACTTC

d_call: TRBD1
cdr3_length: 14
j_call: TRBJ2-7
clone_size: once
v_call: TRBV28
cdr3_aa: CASNEQGPLGEQYF
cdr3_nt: TGTGCCAGCAACGAACAGGGGCCCCTTGGCGAGCAGTACTTC

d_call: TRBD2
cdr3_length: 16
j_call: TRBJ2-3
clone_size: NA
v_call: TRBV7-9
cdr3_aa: CASSFLAGGLTDTQYF
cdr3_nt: TGTGCCAGCAGCTTTTTAGCGGGGGGACTCACAGATACGCAGTATTTT

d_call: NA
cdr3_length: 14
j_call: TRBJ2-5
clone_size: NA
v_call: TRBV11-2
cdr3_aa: CASSLGSGRETQYF
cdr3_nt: TGTGCCAGCAGCTTAGGGAGCGGGCGAGAGACCCAGTACTTC

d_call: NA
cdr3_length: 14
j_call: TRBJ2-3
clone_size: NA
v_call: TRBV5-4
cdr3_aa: CASSFGQSTDTQYF
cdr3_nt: TGTGCCAGCAGCTTTGGACAGAGCACAGATACGCAGTATTTT

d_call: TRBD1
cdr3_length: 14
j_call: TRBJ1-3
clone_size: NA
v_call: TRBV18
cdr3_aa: CASAGTDSGNTIYF
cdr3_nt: TGTGCCAGCGCCGGGACAGACTCTGGAAACACCATATATTTT

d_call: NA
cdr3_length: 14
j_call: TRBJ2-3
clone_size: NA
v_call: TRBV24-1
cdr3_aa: CATSDPGGADTQYF
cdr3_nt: TGTGCCACCAGTGACCCTGGAGGGGCAGATACGCAGTATTTT

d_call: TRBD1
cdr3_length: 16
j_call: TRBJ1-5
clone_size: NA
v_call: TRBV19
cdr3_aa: CASNLGTGASNQPQHF
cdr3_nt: TGTGCCAGTAACCTGGGGACAGGGGCGTCCAATCAGCCCCAGCATTTT

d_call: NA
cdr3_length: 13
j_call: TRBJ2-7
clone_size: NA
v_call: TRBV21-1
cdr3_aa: CASSSGLVGEQYF
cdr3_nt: TGTGCCAGCAGCAGCGGACTAGTGGGCGAGCAGTACTTC

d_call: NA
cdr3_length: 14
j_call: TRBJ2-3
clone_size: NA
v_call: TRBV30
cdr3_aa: CAWSTGAYTDTQYF
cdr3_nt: TGTGCCTGGAGTACGGGAGCGTACACAGATACGCAGTATTTT

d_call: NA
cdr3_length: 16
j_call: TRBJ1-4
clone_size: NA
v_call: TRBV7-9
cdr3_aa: CASSRTGNSFNEKLFF
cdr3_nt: TGTGCCAGCAGCCGCACCGGGAACTCCTTTAATGAAAAACTGTTTTTT

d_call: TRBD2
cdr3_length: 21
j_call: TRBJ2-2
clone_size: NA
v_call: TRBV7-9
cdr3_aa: CASSTTSRGLAGVTNTGELFF
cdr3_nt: TGTGCCAGCAGCACAACATCCCGGGGACTAGCGGGAGTGACGAACACCGGGGAGCTGTTTTTT

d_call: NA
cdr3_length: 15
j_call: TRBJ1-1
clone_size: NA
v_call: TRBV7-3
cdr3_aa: CASSLRRGSRSEAFF
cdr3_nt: TGTGCCAGCAGCCTGAGGAGGGGTAGCCGTTCTGAAGCTTTCTTT

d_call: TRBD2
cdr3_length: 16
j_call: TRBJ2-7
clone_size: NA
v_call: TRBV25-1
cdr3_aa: CASSEYRLAGNYEQYF
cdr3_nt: TGTGCCAGCAGTGAATATAGACTAGCGGGGAACTACGAGCAGTACTTC

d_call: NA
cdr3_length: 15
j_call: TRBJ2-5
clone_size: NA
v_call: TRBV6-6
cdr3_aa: CASSSHSTYQETQYF
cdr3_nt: TGTGCCAGCAGTTCCCACTCAACGTACCAAGAGACCCAGTACTTC

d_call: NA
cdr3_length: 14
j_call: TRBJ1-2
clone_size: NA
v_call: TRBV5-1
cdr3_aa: CASNAGGPNYGYTF
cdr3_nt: TGCGCCAGCAACGCTGGAGGTCCGAACTATGGCTACACCTTC

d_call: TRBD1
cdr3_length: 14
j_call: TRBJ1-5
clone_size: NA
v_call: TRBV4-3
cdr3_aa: CASSQGGGGQPQHF
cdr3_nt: TGCGCCAGCAGCCAAGGAGGGGGCGGTCAGCCCCAGCATTTT

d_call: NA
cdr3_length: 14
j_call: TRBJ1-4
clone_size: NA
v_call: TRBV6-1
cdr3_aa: CASSFETTNEKLFF
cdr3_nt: TGTGCCAGCAGTTTTGAGACAACTAATGAAAAACTGTTTTTT

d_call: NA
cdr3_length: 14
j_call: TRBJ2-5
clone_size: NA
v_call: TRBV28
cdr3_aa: CASSDRDKQETQYF
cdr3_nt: TGTGCCAGCAGCGATAGGGACAAACAAGAGACCCAGTACTTC

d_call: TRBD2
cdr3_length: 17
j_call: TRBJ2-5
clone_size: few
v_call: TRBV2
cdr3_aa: CATLVGTSGSNWETQYF
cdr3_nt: TGTGCCACCCTGGTCGGGACTAGCGGGAGCAATTGGGAGACCCAGTACTTC

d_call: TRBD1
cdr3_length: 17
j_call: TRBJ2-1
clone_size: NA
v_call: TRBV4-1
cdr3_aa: CASSPLNIPGQGFSQFF
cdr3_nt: TGCGCCAGCAGCCCCTTAAACATCCCGGGACAGGGTTTTTCGCAGTTCTTC

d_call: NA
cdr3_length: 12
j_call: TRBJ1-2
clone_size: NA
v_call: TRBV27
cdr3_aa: CASSLDGYGYTF
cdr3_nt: TGTGCCAGCAGCCTAGATGGGTATGGCTACACCTTC